These 19 T cell receptor beta chains were sequenced from one sample in a study of radiation and T cells in renal cell carcinoma. Noted time point: blood 2 weeks post-SBRT. The sample's treatment: 15 Gy SBRT to primary tumor, nephrectomy 4 weeks later. Libraries were prepared by immunoSEQ multiplex PCR; TCRdb keeps only in-frame clonotypes and omits some of them. Among roughly 120,000 clones listed, 75% to 90% were seen once. The specimen was blood, collected from a patient whose treatment included radiotherapy and nephrectomy. These receptors were taken from a woman in her sixties or seventies with renal cell carcinoma.

This clone has more than one count but fewer than ten. This rearrangement joins TRBV9 to TRBJ2-1; weak D call: TRBD2 (7 bases). The CDR3 length is 15 residues. CDR1 SGDLS and CDR2 YYNGEE come from the germline V gene. The V end was cut by 0 bases, the J end by 10 bases, with 17 bases between. The CDR3 spells CASSVAGGGRTEQFF. The CDR3 bases are TGTGCCAGCAGCGTAGCCGGCGGGGGCAGGACGGAGCAGTTCTTC.

In its sample, this clone was seen a few times. The chain recombines TRBV27 with TRBJ1-5, with unresolved D. V lost 2 bases to trimming and J lost 9 bases, with 11 bases between them. The germline gives CDR1 MNHEY, CDR2 SMNVEV (reference sequence). The CDR3 consists of 13 residues. Written as DNA, the CDR3 is TGTGCCAGCAGTTTAACTGTCCTCTGGCCCCAGCATTTT. It specifies CASSLTVLWPQHF.

This chain connects TRBV11-2 to TRBJ2-7; D gene ambiguous. The germline gives CDR1 SGHAT, CDR2 FQNNGV. This CDR3 region has 11 residues. Between the trimmed V and J ends, which lost 5 bases and 2 bases, there was a span of 4 bases. The CDR3 spells CASSTTYEQYF. In DNA, the CDR3 is TGTGCCAGCAGCACCACCTACGAGCAGTACTTC.

This rearrangement joins TRBV4-3 to TRBJ1-2; D might be TRBD1 (5 bases). V lost 0 bases and J 3 bases, leaving 17 bases between the germline ends. Germline V CDR1 and CDR2: LGHNA, YSLEER. The CDR3 length is 17 residues. DNA of the CDR3: TGCGCCAGCAGCCAAGATTGGCGCAGGGATGGGGACTATGGCTACACCTTC. It is translated as CASSQDWRRDGDYGYTF.

Remarks on this clone: The junction differs from germline at one of its ends, possibly a read error. This chain uses TRBV29-1 with TRBJ1-1; the D gene is possibly TRBD1 (5 bases). Looked up from germline, CDR1 is SQVTM and CDR2 is ANQGSEA. This CDR3 is 13 amino acids long. Written as DNA, the CDR3 is TGCGGCGTAGCCAGGGAGGTGAGCACTGAAGCTTTCTTT. This translates into CGVAREVSTEAFF.

This chain connects TRBV9 to TRBJ2-3; TRBD2 matches 7 bases. Trimming at V came to 0 bases and at J to 4 bases, leaving 8 bases not matched to a gene. CDR1 and CDR2 (germline): SGDLS, YYNGEE. This CDR3 is 16 amino acids long. As DNA, the CDR3 is TGTGCCAGCAGCGTAGGACTAGCCCATGGGGCAGATACGCAGTATTTT. Its translation: CASSVGLAHGADTQYF.

This clone has just a few counts. This chain joins TRBV11-2 and TRBJ2-5; 11 bases map to TRBD2. The junction had 9 bases not matched to a gene; V was cut back by 5 bases and J by 4 bases. CDR1 is SGHAT, CDR2 FQNNGV, per germline. The CDR3 is 16 amino acids. For the CDR3, the DNA is TGTGCCAGCAGCCCTCGACTAGCGGGATTGGGAGAGACCCAGTACTTC. Translation: CASSPRLAGLGETQYF.

The rearrangement uses TRBV18 and TRBJ2-3; 11 nucleotides align to TRBD1. The CDR3 has 15 residues. Germline CDR1 KGHSH, CDR2 LQKENI. With 3 bases clipped from V and 5 bases from J, the junction kept 4 bases outside the gene matches. CDR3 in DNA: TGTGCCAGCTCACCTGGACAGGGGGCGAAAGATACGCAGTATTTT. This encodes CASSPGQGAKDTQYF.

This chain links TRBV12-5 with TRBJ1-1; D gene uncertain. Germline loops: CDR1 LGHNT, CDR2 FRNRAP. The CDR3 is 13 residues long. V lost 7 bases, J lost 3 bases, and 12 bases lay in between. The CDR3 loop reads CASALRPDTEAFF. CDR3 nucleotides: TGTGCTAGTGCCCTCCGGCCCGACACTGAAGCTTTCTTT.

This clone was observed a few times. The V and J genes are TRBV4-1 and TRBJ1-5; D uncertain. The CDR3 is made up of 13 amino acids. The V and J ends lost 8 bases and 3 bases respectively, with 11 bases between them. Germline assignment: CDR1 MGHRA and CDR2 YSYEKL. The CDR3 DNA reads as TGCGCCAGCTCAACGGGTCTCAATCAGCCCCAGCATTTT. This encodes CASSTGLNQPQHF.

The CDR3 protein is CASSVGTSGADTQYF. CDR3 DNA sequence: TGTGCCAGCAGCGTAGGGACTAGCGGGGCAGATACGCAGTATTTT. The rearrangement joins TRBV9 to TRBJ2-3; 12 bases line up with TRBD2. With 0 bases clipped from V and 4 bases from J, the junction kept 0 bases outside the gene matches. This CDR3 contains 15 residues. Germline V gene lookup returns CDR1 SGDLS and CDR2 YYNGEE.

This clone was seen a few times. This rearrangement joins TRBV28 to TRBJ1-6; D remains ambiguous. Germline V gene lookup returns CDR1 MDHEN and CDR2 SYDVKM. CDR3 length: 15 amino acids. V lost 1 base, J lost 8 bases, and 12 bases lay in between. The CDR3: CASSLLGQLHSPLHF. The CDR3 DNA reads TGTGCCAGCAGTTTATTGGGTCAGCTCCATTCACCCCTCCACTTT.

The J gene is TRBJ2-7, the V gene TRBV18; TRBD2 aligns across 7 bases. The junction had 10 bases not matched to a gene; V was cut back by 3 bases and J by 2 bases. From germline, CDR1 is KGHSH and CDR2 LQKENI. This CDR3 has 16 amino acids. The CDR3 loop is CASSPALAGGAYEQYF. As DNA, the CDR3 is TGTGCCAGCTCACCCGCCTTAGCGGGCGGAGCCTACGAGCAGTACTTC.

This clone has a handful of counts. The V call is TRBV20-1, the J call TRBJ1-1, with TRBD1 identical over 7 bases. Germline CDR1 and CDR2: DFQATT and SNEGSKA (reference sequence). The CDR3 is made up of 11 amino acids. V was pared by 3 bases and J by 10 bases, with 5 bases of the junction left unmatched. CDR3 sequence (DNA): TGCAGTGCTAGGTGGGCAGGGGGAGCTTTCTTT. This sequence encodes CSARWAGGAFF.

The rearrangement joins TRBV27 to TRBJ2-1, with D hard to call. Germline CDR1 reads MNHEY; CDR2 reads SMNVEV (reference sequence). V was pared by 3 bases and J by 4 bases, with 10 bases between. CDR3 length equals 14 residues. The CDR3 reads CASSFTLDYNEQFF. The CDR3 DNA sequence: TGTGCCAGCAGTTTTACCCTAGATTACAATGAGCAGTTCTTC.

This chain joins TRBV25-1 and TRBJ2-1; 10 nucleotides line up with TRBD1. V lost 1 base to trimming and J lost 3 bases; unmatched junction nucleotides: 3. Germline V CDR1 and CDR2: MGHDK, SYGVNS. The length of the CDR3 is 16 residues. The CDR3 here is CASSESGTGVYNEQFF. CDR3 DNA: TGTGCCAGCAGTGAATCAGGGACAGGGGTCTACAATGAGCAGTTCTTC. Combining the CDR3 with reference TRBV25-1 and TRBJ2-1 gives the whole variable domain EADIYQTPRYLVIGTGKKITLECSQTMGHDKMYWYQQDPGMELHLIHYSYGVNSTEKGDLSSESTVSRIRTEHFPLTLESARPSHTSQYLCASSESGTGVYNEQFFGPGTRLTVL.

The chain is built from TRBV7-2 and TRBJ2-1; the match to TRBD1 covers 8 bases. Per germline, CDR1 SGHTA and CDR2 FQGNSA. This CDR3 region has 15 residues. The J segment lost 12 bases and the V segment lost 7 bases, leaving 17 bases of the junction unmatched. DNA for the CDR3: TGTGCCAGCACCCCAAGGGACAGGAGAAGTTTCTGGCAGTTCTTC. This translates into CASTPRDRRSFWQFF.

The rearrangement links TRBV7-7 to TRBJ2-5, with 7 bases aligning to TRBD2. This CDR3 comprises 14 residues. Germline-derived CDR1 and CDR2 are SSHAT and FNYEAQ (reference sequence). DNA of the CDR3: TGTGCTAGCGGAAGGGGACTACCCCAAGAGACCCAGTACTTC. Protein product: CASGRGLPQETQYF.

V gene TRBV29-1 combines with J gene TRBJ2-3; TRBD1 might be the D (5 bases). The CDR3 has 12 residues. Deletions cut 4 bases from V and 5 bases from J, with 10 bases between. CDR1 is SQVTM, CDR2 ANQGSEA, per germline. CDR3 sequence: CSVGAGQDTQYF. DNA for the CDR3: TGCAGCGTTGGGGCAGGGCAAGATACGCAGTATTTT.